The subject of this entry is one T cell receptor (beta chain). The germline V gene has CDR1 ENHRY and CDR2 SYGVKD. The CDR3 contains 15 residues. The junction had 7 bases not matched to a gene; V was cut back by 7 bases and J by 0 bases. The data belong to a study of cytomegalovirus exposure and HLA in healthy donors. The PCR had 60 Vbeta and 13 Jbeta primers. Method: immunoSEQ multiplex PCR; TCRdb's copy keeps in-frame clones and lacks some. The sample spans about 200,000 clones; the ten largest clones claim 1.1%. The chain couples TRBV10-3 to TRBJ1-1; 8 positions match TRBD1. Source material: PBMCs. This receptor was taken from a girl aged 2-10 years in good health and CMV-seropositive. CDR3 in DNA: TGTGCCATCACTCAGGGGGCGCGGGTGAACACTGAAGCTTTCTTT. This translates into CAITQGARVNTEAFF.